The source of this T cell receptor beta chain is a study of CD4 T cells in relation to SARS-CoV-2 and coronaviruses. The study, taken as a whole, reports: Crossreactive clones expanded significantly less to SARS-CoV-2 than monoreactive clones. Each donor contributed either pre-pandemic or post-infection samples, not both.

The data were produced by immunoSEQ multiplex PCR, yet TCRdb's version contains in-frame clones alone and is incomplete. The table records about 18,000 clones, about 86% of them present only once. V lost 2 bases to trimming and J lost 4 bases, with 24 bases between them. This CDR3 region has 19 residues. CDR1 and CDR2 (germline): SGHRS, YFSETQ. Before the COVID-19 pandemic, during about 2011-2018, CD4+ T cells were taken from unexposed donors. CD4+ T cells were isolated from the cells after less than 13 days of culture. Note on this clone: What it recognizes is unknown.

This clonotype originated in a human donor in good health. Material: CD4+ T cells from PBMCs, cultured in vitro. This rearrangement joins TRBV5-1 to TRBJ2-2, with D maybe TRBD2 (6 bases). The CDR3 spells CASSLRPPDLAEFTGELFF. CDR3 sequence (DNA): TGCGCCAGCAGCTTACGACCCCCCGACTTAGCGGAGTTCACCGGGGAGCTGTTTTTT.